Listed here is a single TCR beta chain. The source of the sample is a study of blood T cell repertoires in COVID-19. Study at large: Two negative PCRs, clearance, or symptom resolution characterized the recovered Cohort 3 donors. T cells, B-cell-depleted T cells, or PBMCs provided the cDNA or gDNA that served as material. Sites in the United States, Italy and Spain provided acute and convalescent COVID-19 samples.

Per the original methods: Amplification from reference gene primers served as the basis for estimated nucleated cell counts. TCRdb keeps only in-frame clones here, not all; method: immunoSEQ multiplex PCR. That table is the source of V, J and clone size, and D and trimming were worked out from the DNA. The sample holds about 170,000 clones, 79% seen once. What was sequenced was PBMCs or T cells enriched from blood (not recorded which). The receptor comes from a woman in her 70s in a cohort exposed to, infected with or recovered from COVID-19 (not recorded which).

The DNA for the CDR3 is TGTGCCATCAGTGAGGGCCAGGACTATGGCTACACCTTC. Translated, it gives CAISEGQDYGYTF. The V and J genes are TRBV10-3 and TRBJ1-2, with D hard to call. Between the trimmed V and J ends, which lost 2 bases and 3 bases, there was a span of 7 bases. The CDR3 sequence is 13 residues long. Germline lookup yields CDR1 ENHRY and CDR2 SYGVKD.